The entry that follows covers one TCR beta chain sequence. Between the trimmed V and J ends, which lost 1 base and 5 bases, there was a span of 10 bases. The CDR3 length is 14 residues. Germline V gene data show CDR1 as SGHRS and CDR2 as YFSETQ. The data were taken from a study of cytomegalovirus exposure and HLA in healthy donors. The primer mix had 60 Vbeta and 13 Jbeta primers. Profiled with immunoSEQ multiplex PCR; TCRdb holds only in-frame clones, not every one. This table holds under 130,000 clones, more than 75% found once. The TCR was taken from a woman between 18 and 29 years old in good health and CMV-seropositive. The sequenced sample consisted of PBMCs. This rearrangement joins TRBV5-1 to TRBJ2-1, with D unresolved. Here the CDR3 reads CASSLSTANNEQFF. DNA for the CDR3: TGCGCCAGCAGCTTGAGTACTGCCAACAATGAGCAGTTCTTC.